Listed here is a single T cell receptor (beta chain). The data originate from a study of blood T cell repertoires in COVID-19. Turning to the study itself: Acute and convalescent COVID-19 samples came from the United States, Italy and Spain. Nucleic acid was either cDNA or gDNA, and it came from T cells, B-cell-depleted T cells, or PBMCs.

The protocol was immunoSEQ multiplex PCR, while the TCRdb copy is restricted to in-frame clones and leaves out a portion. In the table there are around 70,000 clones, over 80% of which are singletons. Germline V gene lookup returns CDR1 SGHRS and CDR2 YFSETQ. The ends were cut back, 6 bases at V and 8 bases at J, with 15 bases in the middle. This CDR3 is 13 amino acids long. The sequence derives from a woman aged 60-70 years with acute or convalescent COVID-19. The material sequenced was peripheral blood. The V call is TRBV5-1, the J call TRBJ2-1, with D possibly TRBD1 on 5 matching bases. Here the CDR3 DNA reads TGCGCCAGCACGCAAACCCAGGGTTATGAGCAGTTCTTC. This sequence encodes CASTQTQGYEQFF.